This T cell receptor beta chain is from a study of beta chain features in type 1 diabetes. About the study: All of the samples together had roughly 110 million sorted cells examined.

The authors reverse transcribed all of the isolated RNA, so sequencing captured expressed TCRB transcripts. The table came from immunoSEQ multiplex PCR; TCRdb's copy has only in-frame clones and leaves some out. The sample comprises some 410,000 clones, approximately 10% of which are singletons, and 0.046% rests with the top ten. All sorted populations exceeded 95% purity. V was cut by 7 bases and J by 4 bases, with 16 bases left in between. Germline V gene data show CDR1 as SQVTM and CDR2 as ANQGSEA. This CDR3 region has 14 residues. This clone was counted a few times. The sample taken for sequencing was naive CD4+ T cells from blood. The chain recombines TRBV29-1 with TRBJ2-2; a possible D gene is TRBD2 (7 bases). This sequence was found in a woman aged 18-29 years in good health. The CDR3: CSARAGHSTGELFF. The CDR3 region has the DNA TGCAGCGCAAGAGCGGGACACAGCACCGGGGAGCTGTTTTTT.